This T cell receptor (beta chain) was found in a study of OX40 agonist ivuxolimab in advanced cancers. Study conclusions and caveats: At doses 0.1 to 3.0 mg/kg, CD4+ and CD8+ clones expanded.

The repertoire was sequenced with immunoSEQ multiplex PCR; TCRdb's copy has only in-frame clones and lacks some. The sample consists of some 19,000 clones, about 76% of them appearing once. Comment on this clone: Its antigen is still unknown.

This clonotype originated in an adult with an advanced solid tumor such as melanoma, head and neck, liver or kidney cancer. The sample was CD4+ or CD8+ T cells sorted from blood, taken in a trial of the OX40 agonist ivuxolimab.

CDR3 sequence (DNA): TGTGCCAGCAGTTACTCCGGGACCCACTACAATGAGCAGTTCTTC. Residues: CASSYSGTHYNEQFF. The V call is TRBV6-5, the J call TRBJ2-1; either TRBD1 or TRBD2 may supply D (5 bases each). CDR3 length: 15 amino acids. Germline V gene lookup returns CDR1 MNHEY and CDR2 SVGAGI. The V end was cut by 0 bases, the J end by 3 bases, with 9 bases between.